This T cell receptor beta chain derives from a study of OX40 agonist ivuxolimab in advanced cancers. Study-level information: Anti-PD-1, anti-PD-L1 or anti-CTLA-4 therapy given earlier was allowed, and roughly 40% had some. Study observations and caveats: On average, a greater number of expanded clones characterised CD8+ T cells relative to CD4+.

With V trimmed by 6 bases and J by 3 bases, 2 bases remained unmatched. This CDR3 region has 14 residues. Germline V gene data show CDR1 as SEHNR and CDR2 as FQNEAQ (reference sequence). About this clone: Its antigen is unknown.

Clones were read by immunoSEQ multiplex PCR, and TCRdb kept only the in-frame ones, dropping some. The repertoire includes 57,000 or so clones, 86% of them detected once, and about 2.7% sits in the top ten. The sequence came from an adult with an advanced solid tumor such as melanoma, head and neck, liver or kidney cancer. The sequencing used CD4+ or CD8+ T cells sorted from blood, collected in a trial of the OX40 agonist ivuxolimab. V gene TRBV7-9 combines with J gene TRBJ2-2, with TRBD1 matching 9 bases. The CDR3 nucleotides are TGTGCCAGCAGTTGGGACAGGGACACCGGGGAGCTGTTTTTT. Residues: CASSWDRDTGELFF.